This TCR beta chain was captured in a study of T-cell memory formation after mild COVID-19. The germline CDR1 and CDR2 sequences are MGHRA and YSYEKL. V was clipped by 4 bases and J by 6 bases, with 15 bases between them. CDR3 size: 14 residues. A single record per CDR3 protein comes from TCRdb applying MiXCR to the 5' RACE reads. The table includes about 180,000 distinct CDR3 sequences, approximately 17% detected once. This clonotype was counted only a few times. Sequencing was done on a sample of PBMCs or a T cell subset sorted from them (not recorded which). The TCR originated in a man younger than 35 who had mild COVID-19 (a few samples of this study predate the infection). Cell type and time point are not known. The chain has TRBV4-1 and TRBJ1-1, with TRBD1 as a possible D gene (6 bases). CDR3 in amino acids: CASSRPQGGSEAFF. In DNA form, the CDR3 reads TGCGCCAGCAGCCGACCACAGGGAGGGTCTGAAGCTTTCTTT.